The rows below give T cell receptor beta chains drawn from one sample of a study of cytomegalovirus exposure and HLA in healthy donors. Sequenced by immunoSEQ multiplex PCR; TCRdb stores in-frame clones only, minus some. Among more than 85,000 clones listed, approximately 87% were seen once. Sequencing used PBMCs. Every receptor here comes from a man aged 35-49 years in good health and CMV-seronegative. Both conserved end residues are part of each CDR3. The D gene is left open where the match is weak. Clone size is stated in some rows and not others, as once, few, many or a class when expanded.

>TRBJ2-3|NA|TRBV7-9|NA
CSSSSPINPRGRTDTQYF
TGTTCCAGCAGCTCCCCCATTAATCCGCGGGGCCGCACAGATACGCAGTATTTT
>TRBJ1-1|TRBD1|TRBV6-1|once
CASSEASGQENTEAFF
TGTGCCAGCAGTGAAGCGTCGGGACAGGAGAACACTGAAGCTTTCTTT
>TRBJ1-4|NA|TRBV27|few
CASSWVRAGEKLFF
TGTGCCAGCAGTTGGGTCAGGGCTGGCGAAAAACTGTTTTTT
>TRBJ2-4|NA|TRBV6-5|NA
CASSYHREGNIQYF
TGTGCCAGCAGTTACCACAGGGAAGGAAACATTCAGTACTTC
>TRBJ1-6|NA|TRBV11-2|NA
CASSLDLDGGRPLHF
TGTGCCAGCAGCTTAGATTTGGACGGAGGAAGGCCCCTCCACTTT
>TRBJ2-3|NA|TRBV4-2|NA
CASSQARPGMTDTQYF
TGTGCCAGCAGCCAAGCTCGTCCGGGGATGACAGATACGCAGTATTTT
>TRBJ1-5|NA|TRBV7-2|few
CASSLDTGIIQPQHF
TGTGCCAGCAGCTTAGACACAGGCATTATTCAGCCCCAGCATTTT
>TRBJ1-1|NA|TRBV7-2|few
CASSLALRVNTEAFF
TGTGCCAGCAGCTTAGCGCTACGGGTGAACACTGAAGCTTTCTTT
>TRBJ1-2|NA|TRBV18|NA
CASSPPQGDYGYTF
TGTGCCAGCTCACCACCACAGGGAGACTATGGCTACACCTTC
>TRBJ2-1|NA|TRBV7-9|NA
CASSPLRGSYNEQFF
TGTGCCAGCAGCCCCCTAAGGGGTTCCTACAATGAGCAGTTCTTC
>TRBJ1-5|TRBD1|TRBV4-1|NA
CASSHSLRTGGRQPQHF
TGCGCCAGCAGCCACTCGCTCCGGACAGGGGGCCGACAGCCCCAGCATTTT
>TRBJ2-3|NA|TRBV19|few
CASSGGPSRTDTQYF
TGTGCCAGTAGTGGAGGGCCTTCCCGCACAGATACGCAGTATTTT
>TRBJ1-2|NA|TRBV2|NA
CASSEFRQAGLYGYTF
TGTGCCAGCAGTGAATTTCGTCAGGCAGGACTCTATGGCTACACCTTC
>TRBJ2-3|NA|TRBV4-3|NA
CASSQEGLPFSTDTQYF
TGCGCCAGCAGCCAAGAAGGACTACCATTTAGCACAGATACGCAGTATTTT
>TRBJ1-2|NA|TRBV6-1|NA
CASSGGIGYTF
TGTGCCAGCAGTGGAGGGATTGGCTACACCTTC
>TRBJ2-7|NA|TRBV2|NA
CASSALPYEQYF
TGTGCCAGCAGTGCCCTCCCATACGAGCAGTACTTC
>TRBJ1-6|TRBD1|TRBV6-4|NA
CASSEGQGNSPLHF
TGTGCCAGCAGTGAGGGACAGGGTAATTCACCCCTCCACTTT
>TRBJ1-2|NA|TRBV30|NA
CAWNSGSLGSGYTF
TGTGCCTGGAATTCGGGGTCCTTGGGCTCTGGCTACACCTTC
>TRBJ2-7|TRBD1|TRBV27|NA
CASSLGQGAYEQYF
TGTGCCAGCAGTCTGGGACAGGGGGCCTACGAGCAGTACTTC
>TRBJ2-5|TRBD2|TRBV11-2|NA
CASSLRVLAGAQETQYF
TGTGCCAGCAGCCTCCGGGTATTAGCGGGGGCCCAAGAGACCCAGTACTTC
>TRBJ1-5|NA|TRBV15|NA
CATSGGRGGSQPQHF
TGTGCCACCAGCGGAGGACGGGGGGGTAGCCAGCCCCAGCATTTT
>TRBJ2-7|NA|TRBV4-3|once
CASSQDLSSYEQYF
TGCGCCAGCAGCCAAGATCTTTCGAGCTACGAGCAGTACTTC
>TRBJ2-7|NA|TRBV30|once
CAWSPAGQEQYF
TGTGCCTGGAGTCCCGCGGGGCAGGAGCAGTACTTC
>TRBJ2-7|TRBD2|TRBV5-4|NA
CASSLEAGPSYEQYF
TGTGCCAGCAGCTTGGAAGCGGGGCCCTCCTACGAGCAGTACTTC
>TRBJ2-3|TRBD1|TRBV30|NA
CASDRGSDTQYF
TGTGCCTCCGACAGGGGATCAGATACGCAGTATTTT
>TRBJ1-5|NA|TRBV4-2|NA
CASSQGSYSNQPQHF
TGTGCCAGCAGCCAAGGGAGCTATAGCAATCAGCCCCAGCATTTT
>TRBJ2-1|NA|TRBV6-5|NA
CASSSKSYNEQFF
TGTGCCAGCAGTTCCAAATCCTACAATGAGCAGTTCTTC
>TRBJ2-2|TRBD2|TRBV10-1|NA
CASRASGGTGELFF
TGCGCCAGTCGGGCTAGCGGGGGCACCGGGGAGCTGTTTTTT
>TRBJ2-4|NA|TRBV19|NA
CASSVWGGGKNIQYF
TGTGCCAGTAGTGTATGGGGGGGCGGTAAAAACATTCAGTACTTC